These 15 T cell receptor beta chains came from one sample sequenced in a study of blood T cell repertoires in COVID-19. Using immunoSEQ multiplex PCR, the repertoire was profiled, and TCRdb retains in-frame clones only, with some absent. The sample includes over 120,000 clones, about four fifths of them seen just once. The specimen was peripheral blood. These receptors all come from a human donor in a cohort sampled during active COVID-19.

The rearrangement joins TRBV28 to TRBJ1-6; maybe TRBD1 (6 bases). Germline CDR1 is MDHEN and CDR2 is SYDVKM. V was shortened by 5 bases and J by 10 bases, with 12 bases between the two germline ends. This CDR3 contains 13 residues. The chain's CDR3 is CASSGPGQSPLHF. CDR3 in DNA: TGTGCCAGCAGTGGGCCAGGACAGTCACCCCTCCACTTT.

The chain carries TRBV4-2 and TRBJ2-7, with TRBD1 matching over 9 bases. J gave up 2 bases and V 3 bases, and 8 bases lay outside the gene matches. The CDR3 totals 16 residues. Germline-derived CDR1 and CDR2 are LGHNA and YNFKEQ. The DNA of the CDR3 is TGTGCCAGCAGCCAGGACCCCGGGACAGGGACCTACGAGCAGTACTTC. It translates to CASSQDPGTGTYEQYF.

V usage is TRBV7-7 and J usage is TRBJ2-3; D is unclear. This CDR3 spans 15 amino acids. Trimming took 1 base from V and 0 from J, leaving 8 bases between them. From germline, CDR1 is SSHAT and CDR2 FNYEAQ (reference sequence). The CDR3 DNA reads TGTGCCAGCAGCTTAGGCCGGTCTAGCACAGATACGCAGTATTTT. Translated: CASSLGRSSTDTQYF.

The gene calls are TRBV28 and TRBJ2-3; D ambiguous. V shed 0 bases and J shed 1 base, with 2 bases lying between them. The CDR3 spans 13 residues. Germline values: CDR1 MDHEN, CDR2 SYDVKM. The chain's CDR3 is CASSLCGTDTQYF. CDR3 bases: TGTGCCAGCAGTTTATGCGGCACAGATACGCAGTATTTT.

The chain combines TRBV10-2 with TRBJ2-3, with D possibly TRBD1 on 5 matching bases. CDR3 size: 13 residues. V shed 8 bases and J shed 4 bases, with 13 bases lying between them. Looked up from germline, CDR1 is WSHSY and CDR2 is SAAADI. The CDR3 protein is CASQARGADTQYF. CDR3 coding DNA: TGCGCCAGCCAGGCTAGGGGTGCAGATACGCAGTATTTT.

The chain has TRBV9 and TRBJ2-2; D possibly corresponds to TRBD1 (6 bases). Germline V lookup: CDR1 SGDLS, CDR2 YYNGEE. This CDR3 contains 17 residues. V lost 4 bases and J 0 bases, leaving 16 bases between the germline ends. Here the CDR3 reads CASSHSQGGPNTGELFF. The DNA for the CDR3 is TGTGCCAGCAGCCATAGTCAAGGGGGACCGAACACCGGGGAGCTGTTTTTT. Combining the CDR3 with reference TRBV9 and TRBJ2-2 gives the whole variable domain DSGVTQTPKHLITATGQRVTLRCSPRSGDLSVYWYQQSLDQGLQFLIQYYNGEERAKGNILERFSAQQFPDLHSELNLSSLELGDSALYFCASSHSQGGPNTGELFFGEGSRLTVL.

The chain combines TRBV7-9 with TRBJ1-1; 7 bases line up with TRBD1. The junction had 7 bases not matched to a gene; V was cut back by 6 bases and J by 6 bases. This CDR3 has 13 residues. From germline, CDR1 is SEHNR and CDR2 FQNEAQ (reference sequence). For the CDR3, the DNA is TGTGCCAGCAGTCGACAGGGTTCCGCTGAAGCTTTCTTT. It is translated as CASSRQGSAEAFF.

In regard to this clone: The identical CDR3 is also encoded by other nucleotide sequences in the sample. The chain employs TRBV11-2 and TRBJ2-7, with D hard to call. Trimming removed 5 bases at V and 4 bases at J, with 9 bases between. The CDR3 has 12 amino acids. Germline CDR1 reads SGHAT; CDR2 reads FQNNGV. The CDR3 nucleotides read TGTGCCAGCAGCCCCCCCTCGTACGAGCAGTACTTC. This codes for CASSPPSYEQYF.

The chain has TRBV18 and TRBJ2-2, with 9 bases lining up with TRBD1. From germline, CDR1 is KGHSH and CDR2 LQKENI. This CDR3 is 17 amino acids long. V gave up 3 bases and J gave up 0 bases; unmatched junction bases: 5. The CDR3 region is CASSPSDRGSNTGELFF. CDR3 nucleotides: TGTGCCAGCTCACCCTCCGACAGGGGGTCGAACACCGGGGAGCTGTTTTTT.

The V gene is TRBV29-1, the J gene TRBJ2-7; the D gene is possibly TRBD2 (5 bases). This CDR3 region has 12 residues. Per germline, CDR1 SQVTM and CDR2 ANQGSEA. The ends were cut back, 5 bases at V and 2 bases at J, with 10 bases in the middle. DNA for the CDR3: TGCAGCGTTCGTCGGGGAACCTACGAGCAGTACTTC. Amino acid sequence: CSVRRGTYEQYF.

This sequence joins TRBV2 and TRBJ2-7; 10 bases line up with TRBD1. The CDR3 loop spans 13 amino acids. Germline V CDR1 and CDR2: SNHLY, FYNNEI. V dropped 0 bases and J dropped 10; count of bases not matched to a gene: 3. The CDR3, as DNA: TGTGCCAGCAGTGAAGCGGGGACAGGGGTCCAGTACTTC. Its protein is CASSEAGTGVQYF.

The CDR3 nucleotides read TGTGCCAGCAGCTTAGCGCCGGGGTTCTACGAGCAGTACTTC. Translated: CASSLAPGFYEQYF. This chain uses TRBV7-2 with TRBJ2-7; a weak D match, TRBD2 (5 bases). The CDR3 has 14 residues. Per the germline V gene, CDR1 is SGHTA and CDR2 is FQGNSA. V dropped 0 bases and J dropped 3 bases, with 9 bases sitting between them.

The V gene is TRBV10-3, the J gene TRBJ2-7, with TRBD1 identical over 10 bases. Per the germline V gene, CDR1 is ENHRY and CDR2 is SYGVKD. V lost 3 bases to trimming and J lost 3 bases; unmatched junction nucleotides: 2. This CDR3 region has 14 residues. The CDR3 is CAISEWTGGYEQYF. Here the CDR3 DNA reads TGTGCCATCAGTGAATGGACAGGGGGCTACGAGCAGTACTTC.

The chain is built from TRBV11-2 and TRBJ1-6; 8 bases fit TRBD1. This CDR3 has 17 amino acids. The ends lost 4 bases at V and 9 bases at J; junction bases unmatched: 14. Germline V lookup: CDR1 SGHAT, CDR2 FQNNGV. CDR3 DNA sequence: TGTGCCAGCAGCTCTCGGACAGGGAGAGCGATGGGTTCACCCCTCCACTTT. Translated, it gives CASSSRTGRAMGSPLHF.

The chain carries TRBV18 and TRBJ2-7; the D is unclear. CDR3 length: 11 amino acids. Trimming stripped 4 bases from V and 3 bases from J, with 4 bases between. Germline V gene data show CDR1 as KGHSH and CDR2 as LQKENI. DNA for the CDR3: TGTGCCAGCTCACTAGACTACGAGCAGTACTTC. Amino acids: CASSLDYEQYF.